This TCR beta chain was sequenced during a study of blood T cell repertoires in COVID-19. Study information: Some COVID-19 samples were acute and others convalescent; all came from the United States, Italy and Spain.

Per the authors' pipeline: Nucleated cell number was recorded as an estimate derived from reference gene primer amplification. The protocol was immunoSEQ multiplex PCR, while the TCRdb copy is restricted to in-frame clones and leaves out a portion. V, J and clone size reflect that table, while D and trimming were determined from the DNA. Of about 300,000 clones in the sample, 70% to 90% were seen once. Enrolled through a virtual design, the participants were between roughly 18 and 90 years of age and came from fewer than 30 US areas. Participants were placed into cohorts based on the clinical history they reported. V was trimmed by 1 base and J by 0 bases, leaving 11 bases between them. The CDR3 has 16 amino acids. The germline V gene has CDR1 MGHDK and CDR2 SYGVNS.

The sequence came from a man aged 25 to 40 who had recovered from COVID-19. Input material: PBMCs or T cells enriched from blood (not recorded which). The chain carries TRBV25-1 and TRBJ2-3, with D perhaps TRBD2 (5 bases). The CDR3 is CASSESLGGSTDTQYF. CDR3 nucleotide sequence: TGTGCCAGCAGTGAATCTCTAGGCGGGAGCACAGATACGCAGTATTTT.